The T cell receptor beta chain under discussion was sequenced for a study of T-cell memory formation after mild COVID-19. Whole-study findings and limits: Second-wave clones with a day 37 peak had unconfirmed SARS-CoV-2 specificity. Certain responding clones were present in pre-infection memory, suggesting participation of cross-reactive memory. Later expanders leaned toward CD4+, whereas clones contracting from day 15 to 85 were balanced CD4/CD8.

From 5'RACE with constant-segment primers came TCR alpha and TCR beta cDNA libraries that carried sample barcodes and UMIs. Each CDR3 protein gets one entry after TCRdb re-called the 5' RACE reads with MiXCR. The sample shows about 340,000 distinct CDR3 sequences, 13% of them seen only once. V lost 2 bases and J lost 10, with 17 bases in between. The CDR3 has 15 amino acids. The germline V gene has CDR1 LGHNA and CDR2 YNFKEQ. A remark on this clonotype: Antigen unknown.

The sequencing input was PBMCs or a T cell subset sorted from them (not recorded which). The chain employs TRBV4-2 and TRBJ2-2; TRBD2 might be the D (5 bases). The receptor's source is a man aged 18 to 29 who had mild COVID-19 (a few samples of this study predate the infection). Cell type and time point are not known. The CDR3 loop is CASSQPGTPGEELFF. The CDR3 DNA sequence: TGTGCCAGCAGCCAACCGGGAACCCCTGGGGAGGAGCTGTTTTTT.